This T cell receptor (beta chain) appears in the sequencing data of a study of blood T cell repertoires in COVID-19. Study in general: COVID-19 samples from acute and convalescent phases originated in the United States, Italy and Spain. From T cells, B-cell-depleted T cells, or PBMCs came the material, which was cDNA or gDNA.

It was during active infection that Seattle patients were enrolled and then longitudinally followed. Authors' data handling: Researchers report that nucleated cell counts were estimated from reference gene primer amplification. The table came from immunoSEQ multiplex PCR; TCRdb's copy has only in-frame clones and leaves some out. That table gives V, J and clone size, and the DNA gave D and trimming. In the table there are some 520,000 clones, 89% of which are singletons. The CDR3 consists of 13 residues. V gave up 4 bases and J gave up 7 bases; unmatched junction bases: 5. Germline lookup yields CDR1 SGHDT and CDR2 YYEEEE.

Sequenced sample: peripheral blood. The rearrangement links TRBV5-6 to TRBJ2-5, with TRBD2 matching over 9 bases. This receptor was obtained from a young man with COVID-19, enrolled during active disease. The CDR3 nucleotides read TGTGCCAGCAGCGGGACTAGCCGCGGGACCCAGTACTTC. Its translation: CASSGTSRGTQYF. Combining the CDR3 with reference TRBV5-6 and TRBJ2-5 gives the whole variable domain DAGVTQSPTHLIKTRGQQVTLRCSPKSGHDTVSWYQQALGQGPQFIFQYYEEEERQRGNFPDRFSGHQFPNYSSELNVNALLLGDSALYLCASSGTSRGTQYFGPGTRLLVL.